The 8 T cell receptor beta chains reported below all come from one sample, sequenced in a study of T cell clonotyping in hematopoietic cell transplantation. Only in-frame clones appear in the TCRdb table, and some are missing; sequencing was by immunoSEQ multiplex PCR. The data hold roughly 15,000 clones, with approximately 87% observed a single time. Sequenced material: peripheral blood mononuclear cells. Every receptor here comes from a man aged 50-60 years in good health. Some clones in this sample may be carry-over from other donors' samples.

The J gene is TRBJ1-6, the V gene TRBV9, with D unresolved. Germline assignment: CDR1 SGDLS and CDR2 YYNGEE. This CDR3 is 14 amino acids long. Trimming left V 0 bases short and J 10 bases short, with 11 bases between. The CDR3 reads CASSVGVQGSPLHF. The CDR3 DNA is TGTGCCAGCAGCGTAGGAGTCCAAGGGTCACCCCTCCACTTT.

The genes are TRBV29-1 and TRBJ1-1, with D tentatively TRBD1 (5 bases). The CDR3 is 11 amino acids. Per the germline V gene, CDR1 is SQVTM and CDR2 is ANQGSEA. V lost 7 bases and J lost 4, with 10 bases in between. The CDR3 nucleotides read TGCAGCGATGACAGACGCACTGAAGCTTTCTTT. It is translated as CSDDRRTEAFF.

The rearrangement joins TRBV2 to TRBJ2-6, with D uncertain. CDR1 SNHLY and CDR2 FYNNEI come from the germline V gene. Between the trimmed V and J ends, which lost 5 bases and 0 bases, there was a span of 8 bases. The CDR3 is made up of 15 amino acids. This CDR3 reads CASSPSISGANVLTF. In DNA, the CDR3 is TGTGCCAGCAGTCCCTCGATCTCTGGGGCCAACGTCCTGACTTTC. Together with reference TRBV2 and TRBJ2-6, the CDR3 gives the full variable domain: EPEVTQTPSHQVTQMGQEVILRCVPISNHLYFYWYRQILGQKVEFLVSFYNNEISEKSEIFDDQFSVERPDGSNFTLKIRSTKLEDSAMYFCASSPSISGANVLTFGAGSRLTVL.

The V and J genes are TRBV4-1 and TRBJ1-5; weak D call: TRBD1 (6 bases). Germline values: CDR1 MGHRA, CDR2 YSYEKL. Trimming removed 0 bases from V and 5 bases from J, with 14 bases in between. The CDR3 spans 16 residues. Here the CDR3 reads CASSQDPAGDYQPQHF. The CDR3 bases are TGCGCCAGCAGCCAAGATCCCGCAGGGGACTATCAGCCCCAGCATTTT.

The V gene is TRBV28, the J gene TRBJ1-6, with TRBD1 matching over 7 bases. Germline V gene sequence: CDR1 MDHEN, CDR2 SYDVKM. CDR3 length equals 14 residues. The V and J ends lost 3 bases and 10 bases, in that order; junction bases with no gene match: 6. The CDR3 DNA follows: TGTGCCAGCAGTTTGCCGACAGGGAGGTCACCCCTCCACTTT. Translating gives CASSLPTGRSPLHF.

The chain uses TRBV30 and TRBJ1-4, with a possible D match to TRBD1 (6 bases). V lost 5 bases and J 4 bases, leaving 17 bases between the germline ends. This CDR3 has 15 amino acids. Looked up from germline, CDR1 is GTSNPN and CDR2 is SVGIG (reference sequence). The chain's CDR3 is CAWLSFRGGNEKLFF. The DNA of the CDR3 is TGTGCCTGGTTATCCTTCAGGGGTGGTAATGAAAAACTGTTTTTT.

This chain connects TRBV4-3 to TRBJ2-2, with a weak D call TRBD1 (5 bases). V dropped 1 base and J dropped 6 bases, with 12 bases sitting between them. CDR1 is LGHNA and CDR2 is YSLEER in the germline V gene. This CDR3 contains 15 residues. The CDR3 coding sequence is TGCGCCAGCAGCCAAGGCCCCAGGGCCGCCGGGGAGCTGTTTTTT. It is translated as CASSQGPRAAGELFF.

The rearrangement uses TRBV7-9 and TRBJ1-4; 10 positions agree with TRBD1. Germline CDR1 is SEHNR and CDR2 is FQNEAQ (reference sequence). The CDR3 contains 15 residues. V lost 2 bases to trimming and J lost 7 bases; unmatched junction nucleotides: 4. In DNA form, the CDR3 reads TGTGCCAGCAGCTTACGACAGGGGGCGGTTGAAAAACTGTTTTTT. As protein: CASSLRQGAVEKLFF.